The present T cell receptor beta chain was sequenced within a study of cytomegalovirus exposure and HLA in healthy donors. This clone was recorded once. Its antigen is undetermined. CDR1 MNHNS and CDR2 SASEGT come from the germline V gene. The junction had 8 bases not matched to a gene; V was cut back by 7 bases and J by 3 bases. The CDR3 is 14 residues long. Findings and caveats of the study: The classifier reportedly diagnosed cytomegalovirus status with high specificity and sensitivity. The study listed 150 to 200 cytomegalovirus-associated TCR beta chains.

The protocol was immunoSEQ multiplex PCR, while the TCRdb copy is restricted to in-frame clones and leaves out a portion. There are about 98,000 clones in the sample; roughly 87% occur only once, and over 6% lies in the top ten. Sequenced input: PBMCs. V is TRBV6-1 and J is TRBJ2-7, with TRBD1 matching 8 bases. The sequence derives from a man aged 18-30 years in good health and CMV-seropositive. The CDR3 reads CASITGQGLYEQYF. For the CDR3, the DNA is TGTGCCAGCATCACAGGACAGGGTCTCTACGAGCAGTACTTC.